One sample yielded the 32 T cell receptor beta chains listed below, sequenced in a study of shared clonotypes between healthy human individuals. Measured with immunoSEQ multiplex PCR; TCRdb has only the in-frame clones, and not every one. The repertoire holds a few hundred thousand clones, with less than 98% as singletons. Material for sequencing was naive CD4+ T cells sorted from blood. Subset denoted: CD45RA+ positively selected. The receptors stem from a woman in her 30s in good health.

In this sample, this clone turned up once. The chain has TRBV7-9 and TRBJ2-1; the D gene is possibly TRBD2 (5 bases). V lost 6 bases to trimming and J lost 0 bases, with 9 bases between them. Germline-derived CDR1 and CDR2 are SEHNR and FQNEAQ (reference sequence). CDR3 length equals 14 residues. The CDR3 DNA reads as TGTGCCAGCAGTGCGGGTAACTCCTACAATGAGCAGTTCTTC. As protein: CASSAGNSYNEQFF.

The chain is built from TRBV5-1 and TRBJ2-1, with D unclear. With 0 bases removed from V and 5 bases from J, the gap between germline ends came to 12 bases. Germline loops: CDR1 SGHRS, CDR2 YFSETQ. The CDR3 totals 15 residues. CDR3 nucleotides: TGCGCCAGCAGCTTGGTAGGGCTAACCGACAATGAGCAGTTCTTC. Encoded protein: CASSLVGLTDNEQFF.

The chain couples TRBV28 to TRBJ1-2, with 8 bases lining up with TRBD1. V lost 4 bases and J lost 8; bases outside the gene matches: 6. Looked up from germline, CDR1 is MDHEN and CDR2 is SYDVKM. This CDR3 comprises 13 residues. The CDR3 DNA follows: TGTGCCAGCAGTTCCATGGACAGGGTCGGCTACACCTTC. This encodes CASSSMDRVGYTF.

V is TRBV28 and J is TRBJ2-7; 10 bases match TRBD1. Germline-derived CDR1 and CDR2 are MDHEN and SYDVKM. This CDR3 has 14 amino acids. The trim removed 6 bases at V and 8 bases at J, leaving 10 bases unmatched. DNA for the CDR3: TGTGCCAGCAGGCCGGGACAGGGGATCTTAAAGCAGTACTTC. Its translation: CASRPGQGILKQYF.

The rearrangement joins TRBV19 to TRBJ1-5, with 7 bases aligning to TRBD1. The V gene end was trimmed by 5 bases and the J gene end by 1 base; junction bases not matched to a gene: 8. The CDR3 loop spans 16 amino acids. Germline V gene sequence: CDR1 LNHDA, CDR2 SQIVND (reference sequence). For the CDR3, the DNA is TGTGCCAGTAGTGGTGCGGGACAGTGGAGCAATCAGCCCCAGCATTTT. It is translated as CASSGAGQWSNQPQHF.

This clone was seen a single time. The V call is TRBV7-9, the J call TRBJ2-7; D gene unclear. Germline loops: CDR1 SEHNR, CDR2 FQNEAQ (reference sequence). Trimming left V 2 bases short and J 3 bases short, with 20 bases between. This CDR3 contains 17 residues. CDR3 nucleotide sequence: TGTGCCAGCAGCTTACCCAGTAGTGGAGCCCCCCTCTACGAGCAGTACTTC. This translates into CASSLPSSGAPLYEQYF.

The chain recombines TRBV7-9 with TRBJ2-5, with 13 bases fitting TRBD2. In germline, CDR1 is SEHNR, CDR2 FQNEAQ (reference sequence). Trimming at V came to 1 base and at J to 5 bases, leaving 7 bases not matched to a gene. The CDR3 length is 17 residues. CDR3 coding DNA: TGTGCCAGCAGCTTAGTATTGACTAGCGGGAGGACGGAGACCCAGTACTTC. It codes for CASSLVLTSGRTETQYF.

V usage is TRBV10-3 and J usage is TRBJ1-1; D is perhaps TRBD1 (6 bases). CDR3 length: 14 residues. Germline V lookup: CDR1 ENHRY, CDR2 SYGVKD. V was shortened by 3 bases and J by 4 bases, with 12 bases between the two germline ends. CDR3 nucleotide sequence: TGTGCCATCAGTGATCGACAGGAGGGCACTGAAGCTTTCTTT. Translating it yields CAISDRQEGTEAFF.

This clone came up a few times. The gene calls are TRBV4-1 and TRBJ2-7, with D unresolved. Germline V gives CDR1 MGHRA, CDR2 YSYEKL. V was trimmed by 1 base and J by 6 bases, leaving 7 bases between them. The CDR3 contains 12 residues. The CDR3 here is CASSQVGSEQYF. The CDR3 DNA is TGCGCCAGCAGCCAAGTGGGCTCCGAGCAGTACTTC.

The CDR3 is CASSPWGGIAGYTF. CDR3 bases: TGTGCCAGCTCACCATGGGGGGGTATTGCTGGCTACACCTTC. V usage is TRBV18 and J usage is TRBJ1-2; D may be TRBD1 (5 bases). Per the germline V gene, CDR1 is KGHSH and CDR2 is LQKENI. V was shortened by 2 bases and J by 7 bases, with 14 bases between the two germline ends. CDR3 size: 14 residues.

The chain uses TRBV2 and TRBJ2-5; D is possibly TRBD1 or TRBD2 (5 bases each). The CDR3 runs 14 residues. V lost 5 bases, J lost 5 bases, and 15 bases lay in between. Germline V gene data show CDR1 as SNHLY and CDR2 as FYNNEI. CDR3 sequence reads: CASSRGRALETQYF. The CDR3 DNA reads TGTGCCAGCAGTCGGGGCAGAGCGCTGGAGACCCAGTACTTC.

V is TRBV19 and J is TRBJ2-3; D is possibly TRBD1 or TRBD2 (5 bases each). CDR3 length: 16 residues. Germline values: CDR1 LNHDA, CDR2 SQIVND (reference sequence). With 4 bases removed from V and 3 bases from J, the gap between germline ends came to 17 bases. This chain's CDR3 is CASSTASGRVTDTQYF. CDR3 bases: TGTGCCAGTAGTACCGCTTCGGGACGGGTGACAGATACGCAGTATTTT.

The chain has TRBV29-1 and TRBJ1-5; TRBD1 aligns across 9 bases. This CDR3 has 18 residues. V shed 4 bases, J shed 0 bases, and the junction held 13 bases outside the gene matches. Germline-derived CDR1 and CDR2 are SQVTM and ANQGSEA. The CDR3 spells CSVATGGQGRDSNQPQHF. As DNA, the CDR3 is TGCAGCGTTGCTACCGGTGGACAGGGGAGGGATAGCAATCAGCCCCAGCATTTT.

The chain joins TRBV28 to TRBJ1-2; D perhaps matches TRBD1 (6 bases). V was shortened by 7 bases and J by 4 bases, with 16 bases between the two germline ends. CDR3 length: 14 residues. CDR1 and CDR2 from the germline V gene are MDHEN and SYDVKM. CDR3 sequence (DNA): TGTGCCAGCACCAACCAACAGGGAATCTATGGCTACACCTTC. This codes for CASTNQQGIYGYTF.

The chain couples TRBV5-1 to TRBJ2-7; the match to TRBD1 covers 10 bases. Trimming removed 4 bases from V and 2 bases from J; junction bases left unmatched: 9. Looked up from germline, CDR1 is SGHRS and CDR2 is YFSETQ. The CDR3 spans 16 residues. CDR3: CASSPRQGAMAYEQYF. Here the CDR3 DNA reads TGCGCCAGCAGCCCCAGACAGGGGGCGATGGCCTACGAGCAGTACTTC.

The rearrangement uses TRBV28 and TRBJ1-5; D is unresolved. Germline assignment: CDR1 MDHEN and CDR2 SYDVKM. Trimming left V 7 bases short and J 7 bases short, with 20 bases between. The CDR3 contains 15 residues. CDR3 DNA: TGTGCCAGCAACCTACCCAAAGGAGGGCTCCAGCCCCAGCATTTT. Translating gives CASNLPKGGLQPQHF.

The chain is built from TRBV27 and TRBJ2-5, with 7 bases lining up with TRBD2. Germline V gene data show CDR1 as MNHEY and CDR2 as SMNVEV (reference sequence). V shed 2 bases, J shed 7 bases, and the junction held 10 bases outside the gene matches. CDR3 length equals 15 residues. CDR3 sequence: CASSLRGAGIGTQYF. In DNA form, the CDR3 reads TGTGCCAGCAGTTTAAGGGGAGCGGGAATTGGGACCCAGTACTTC.

V and J are TRBV28 and TRBJ2-1, with 7 nucleotides matching TRBD2. V dropped 1 base and J dropped 0; count of bases not matched to a gene: 9. The CDR3 runs to 18 residues. CDR1 and CDR2 from the germline V gene are MDHEN and SYDVKM. The CDR3, as DNA: TGTGCCAGCAGTTTATCGGGCGGGAGCCCCAGCTCCTACAATGAGCAGTTCTTC. This gives the protein CASSLSGGSPSSYNEQFF.

The J gene is TRBJ1-2, the V gene TRBV28, with D possibly being TRBD1 (5 bases). Deletions cut 2 bases from V and 7 bases from J, with 14 bases between. The germline V gene has CDR1 MDHEN and CDR2 SYDVKM. This CDR3 is 14 amino acids long. CDR3 sequence reads: CASSLRSGAGGYTF. DNA for the CDR3: TGTGCCAGCAGTTTACGGAGTGGGGCTGGTGGCTACACCTTC.

In its sample, this clone was seen once. An end of the junction does not agree with germline; a read error may underlie this. The V call is TRBV6-1, the J call TRBJ2-1; 7 bases fit TRBD2. Germline CDR1 reads MNHNS; CDR2 reads SASEGT. The CDR3 loop spans 15 amino acids. In nucleotides, the CDR3 is TGTGCCAGCAGCACTAGCGCCCGATCCTACAATGAGCAGCTCTTC. Encoded protein: CASSTSARSYNEQLF.

The chain couples TRBV7-9 to TRBJ1-3, with D uncertain. Trimming pared 1 base from V and 2 bases from J, leaving 12 bases between. Germline CDR1 and CDR2: SEHNR and FQNEAQ (reference sequence). There are 16 residues in the CDR3. The CDR3 DNA reads as TGTGCCAGCAGCTTAGTGACTCTCCCCACTGGAAACACCATATATTTT. Residues: CASSLVTLPTGNTIYF.

The sample holds one count of this clone. This chain uses TRBV2 with TRBJ2-7; 10 positions match TRBD2. V shed 4 bases and J 2 bases; nucleotides not matched to a gene: 14. Germline loops: CDR1 SNHLY, CDR2 FYNNEI. This CDR3 contains 18 residues. CDR3 DNA sequence: TGTGCCAGCAGTGGGGACGGACTAGCGGAAATTTTGCCCTACGAGCAGTACTTC. The encoded protein is CASSGDGLAEILPYEQYF.

The chain has TRBV2 and TRBJ2-5, with 7 bases that match TRBD1. V gave up 4 bases and J gave up 5 bases; unmatched junction bases: 4. The CDR3 sequence is 13 residues long. Germline CDR1 and CDR2: SNHLY and FYNNEI. The CDR3, as DNA: TGTGCCAGCAGTGGAGGGGGCGGGGAGACCCAGTACTTC. Its protein product is CASSGGGGETQYF.

V is TRBV2 and J is TRBJ2-1; 7 bases match TRBD2. The CDR3 length is 15 residues. Losses at the gene ends were 6 bases for V and 3 bases for J; bases not matched to a gene: 8. Germline-derived CDR1 and CDR2 are SNHLY and FYNNEI. The CDR3 here is CASRIAGFGYNEQFF. CDR3 in DNA: TGTGCCAGCAGGATAGCGGGTTTCGGCTACAATGAGCAGTTCTTC.

This clone has only one observation. The chain uses TRBV15 and TRBJ2-1; 11 bases match TRBD2. V lost 5 bases, J lost 8 bases, and 8 bases stayed unmatched. This CDR3 has 15 residues. CDR1 and CDR2 from the germline V gene are LNHNV and YYDKDF (reference sequence). Here the CDR3 DNA reads TGTGCCACCAGCCTCACTAGCGGGAGATTCTATGAGCAGTTCTTC. The encoded protein is CATSLTSGRFYEQFF.

The chain has TRBV5-1 and TRBJ1-1, with no clear D. CDR1 is SGHRS, CDR2 YFSETQ, per germline. The CDR3 consists of 13 residues. V shed 4 bases and J shed 3 bases, with 10 bases lying between them. CDR3 amino acids: CASSRRRDTEAFF. In DNA form, the CDR3 reads TGCGCCAGCAGCCGCCGGAGGGACACTGAAGCTTTCTTT.

The rearrangement links TRBV28 to TRBJ2-5; D is ambiguous. Germline V gene sequence: CDR1 MDHEN, CDR2 SYDVKM. The V end was cut by 1 base, the J end by 5 bases, with 17 bases between. The CDR3 has 16 residues. The CDR3 region is CASSLFLISLGETQYF. The CDR3 coding sequence is TGTGCCAGCAGTTTATTCCTGATCAGCTTAGGGGAGACCCAGTACTTC.

The chain has TRBV28 and TRBJ2-7; tentatively, D is TRBD1 (5 bases). Germline CDR1 and CDR2: MDHEN and SYDVKM. V gave up 6 bases and J gave up 2 bases, with 17 bases separating them. This CDR3 is 15 amino acids long. The CDR3 region has the DNA TGTGCCAGCAGCCACAGAAGGGGAACGGCCTACGAGCAGTACTTC. Residues: CASSHRRGTAYEQYF.

The chain joins TRBV27 to TRBJ2-3; no firm D call. V lost 4 bases and J 0 bases, leaving 14 bases between the germline ends. CDR1 and CDR2 (germline): MNHEY, SMNVEV (reference sequence). The CDR3 sequence is 16 residues long. CDR3: CASSSRLVGSTDTQYF. The CDR3 DNA is TGTGCCAGCAGTTCTCGGCTAGTTGGTAGCACAGATACGCAGTATTTT.

CDR3 sequence (DNA): TGTGCCAGCAGCTTAGATTTGAAGCGGTACAATGAGCAGTTCTTC. Amino acids: CASSLDLKRYNEQFF. V and J are TRBV11-2 and TRBJ2-1; D is possibly TRBD2 (5 bases). This CDR3 contains 15 residues. CDR1 SGHAT and CDR2 FQNNGV come from the germline V gene. Trimming removed 0 bases from V and 4 bases from J, with 10 bases in between.

V is TRBV11-2 and J is TRBJ2-1; TRBD1 matches at 8 bases. CDR3 size: 17 residues. The V gene end was trimmed by 4 bases and the J gene end by 8 bases; junction bases not matched to a gene: 16. Germline V CDR1 and CDR2: SGHAT, FQNNGV. The CDR3 reads CASSSVGQDSTRDEQFF. The CDR3 DNA follows: TGTGCCAGCAGCTCTGTGGGACAGGACTCTACCCGCGATGAGCAGTTCTTC. The whole variable domain, filled in from reference TRBV11-2 and TRBJ2-1, reads EAGVAQSPRYKIIEKRQSVAFWCNPISGHATLYWYQQILGQGPKLLIQFQNNGVVDDSQLPKDRFSAERLKGVDSTLKIQPAKLEDSAVYLCASSSVGQDSTRDEQFFGPGTRLTVL.

Comment on this clone: The sample contains more than one DNA sequence encoding this CDR3. This chain joins TRBV30 and TRBJ2-5; 10 positions agree with TRBD2. The germline gives CDR1 GTSNPN, CDR2 SVGIG (reference sequence). V was clipped by 0 bases and J by 4 bases; unmatched bases: 5. The length of the CDR3 is 15 residues. The CDR3, as DNA: TGTGCCTGGAGTGTCGGCCTAGCGGGAGTAGAGACCCAGTACTTC. Translating gives CAWSVGLAGVETQYF.